This TCR beta chain was sequenced in a study of blood T cell repertoires in COVID-19. Profiling relied on immunoSEQ multiplex PCR, and the TCRdb table lists in-frame clones only, not all of them. The sample consists of fewer than 350,000 clones, around 89% of them appearing once. J was trimmed by 1 base and V by 4 bases; bases with no gene match: 10. The CDR3 extends over 17 amino acids. CDR1 is MNHNS and CDR2 is SASEGT in the germline V gene. The genes are TRBV6-1 and TRBJ2-3, with TRBD1 identical over 8 bases. Specimen: peripheral blood. The clonotype was recovered from a man aged 35-49 years with acute or convalescent COVID-19. As DNA, the CDR3 is TGTGCCAGCAGTGCGAAGAGGACAGGGTATGGCACAGATACGCAGTATTTT. Protein product: CASSAKRTGYGTDTQYF.